Listed here are 15 T cell receptor beta chains from one sample, sequenced in a study of T cells in Graves' hyperthyroidism and ophthalmopathy (dated by TCRdb to about 2019). Receptors were amplified or captured by multiplex PCR. TCRdb lists the instrument as Illumina HiSeq 2000. Amplification of TCR beta CDR3 regions was carried out from RNA transcripts. The TCR CDR3 was subjected to a first round of RT-PCR using the HTBI primer set and the Qiagen OneStep RT-PCR kit. The public reads were quality trimmed at Q25 with fastp and then assembled into clones with MiXCR by TCRdb, keeping productive beta chains. Each entry merges the rows of one CDR3 protein and shows their most common DNA and genes. This sample has about 610,000 distinct CDR3 sequences in its table, and under 15% of those were observed once. The ten largest account for around 4% of the sample. The material sequenced was blood. The receptors come from a woman in her 40s with Graves' ophthalmopathy.

This chain connects TRBV12-3 or TRBV12-4 to TRBJ2-5; weak D call: TRBD2 (6 bases). The CDR3 consists of 14 residues. Trimming took off 5 bases at V and 4 bases at J, with 14 bases between the two ends. CDR3 coding DNA: TGTGCCAGCAGTGAGGACTGGGGAGGAGAGACCCAGTACTTC. Its translation: CASSEDWGGETQYF.

This clonotype was detected ten times or more. The chain links TRBV12-3 or TRBV12-4 to TRBJ2-5; the D is unclear. The CDR3 is 14 amino acids. V was shortened by 1 base and J by 5 bases, with 11 bases between the two germline ends. CDR3 loop: CASSLGQSMETQYF. CDR3 DNA sequence: TGTGCCAGCAGTTTAGGGCAGAGCATGGAGACCCAGTACTTC.

This clonotype was seen many times. Compared with germline, one end of the junction differs, possibly owing to a read error. This chain uses TRBV10-3 with TRBJ2-5; 9 nucleotides agree with TRBD1. This CDR3 contains 15 residues. Germline values: CDR1 ENHRY, CDR2 SYGVKD. The CDR3 nucleotides read TGTGCCGTCAGAGCTCAGGACAGGGGCGAAGAGACCCAGTACTTC. Protein: CAVRAQDRGEETQYF.

This clonotype was counted ten times or more. The rearrangement uses TRBV6-1 and TRBJ1-2; 8 bases agree with TRBD1. The CDR3 covers 13 residues. From germline, CDR1 is MNHNS and CDR2 SASEGT. Trimming removed 6 bases from V and 8 bases from J; junction bases left unmatched: 8. The DNA for the CDR3 is TGTGCCAGCAGACGACAGGGGTCTGGCGGCTACACCTTC. Amino acid sequence: CASRRQGSGGYTF.

The chain uses TRBV6-2 or TRBV6-3 and TRBJ1-5; the D gene is possibly TRBD1 (5 bases). V lost 0 bases, J lost 7 bases, and 22 bases lay in between. Per germline, CDR1 MNHEY and CDR2 SVGEGT. This CDR3 contains 18 residues. The CDR3 DNA reads as TGTGCCAGCAGTTACTCGGGTTTTGCAGGGCGGAATAGGCAGCCCCAGCATTTT. Translation: CASSYSGFAGRNRQPQHF.

This clonotype has at least ten counts. J is TRBJ1-3 and V is TRBV11-2; possible D gene TRBD1, 5 bases. The CDR3 has 14 residues. From germline, CDR1 is SGHAT and CDR2 FQNNGV. V was trimmed by 1 base and J by 2 bases, leaving 6 bases between them. The DNA for the CDR3 is TGTGCCAGCAGCTTAGGGGGCGCTGGAAACACCATATATTTT. Protein sequence: CASSLGGAGNTIYF.

This clonotype came up many times. The chain couples TRBV15 to TRBJ2-7; 11 bases are a match to TRBD1. V lost 4 bases, J lost 6 bases, and 5 bases stayed unmatched. The CDR3 has 14 amino acids. Germline V gene data show CDR1 as LNHNV and CDR2 as YYDKDF (reference sequence). CDR3 in amino acids: CATSTAGTGGEQYF. CDR3 sequence (DNA): TGTGCCACCAGCACCGCCGGGACAGGGGGCGAGCAGTACTTC. Based on the CDR3 plus reference TRBV15 and TRBJ2-7, the full variable domain is DAMVIQNPRYQVTQFGKPVTLSCSQTLNHNVMYWYQQKSSQAPKLLFHYYDKDFNNEADTPDNFQSRRPNTSFCFLDIRSPGLGDTAMYLCATSTAGTGGEQYFGPGTRLTVT.

This clonotype was detected ten times or more. The CDR3 DNA reads TGTGCCACCAGTGATTTTGGGGGAGCTCGGCGGACCGGGGAGCTGTTTTTT. This translates into CATSDFGGARRTGELFF. The V gene is TRBV24-1, the J gene TRBJ2-2, with D perhaps assigned TRBD1 or TRBD2 (5 bases each). Trimming left V 1 base short and J 5 bases short, with 16 bases between. CDR3 size: 17 residues. CDR1 and CDR2 from the germline V gene are KGHDR and SFDVKD.

This clonotype was counted many times. The chain carries TRBV29-1 and TRBJ2-7, with D perhaps TRBD2 (5 bases). Germline V gene lookup returns CDR1 SQVTM and CDR2 ANQGSEA. V was cut by 6 bases and J by 0 bases, with 12 bases left in between. The CDR3 sequence is 13 residues long. The CDR3: CSVDDGDSYEQYF. DNA for the CDR3: TGCAGCGTAGATGACGGGGACTCCTACGAGCAGTACTTC.

This clonotype has more than one count but fewer than ten. A much larger clone sits a single nucleotide away, making a read error possible. This sequence joins TRBV12-5 and TRBJ2-5; no clear D gene. Trimming took 7 bases from V and 3 from J, leaving 12 bases between them. From germline, CDR1 is LGHNT and CDR2 FRNRAP. This CDR3 has 13 amino acids. As DNA, the CDR3 is TGTGCTAGTGCAATCTATAGGAAAGAGACCCAGTACTTC. It is translated as CASAIYRKETQYF.

This clonotype was detected ten times or more. J is TRBJ1-5 and V is TRBV20-1, with 7 bases identical to TRBD1. V shed 2 bases, J shed 4 bases, and the junction held 8 bases outside the gene matches. Germline loops: CDR1 DFQATT, CDR2 SNEGSKA (reference sequence). The CDR3 loop spans 15 amino acids. The CDR3 DNA reads TGCAGTGCTAGATCACAGGGGCTGAGGAATCAGCCCCAGCATTTT. It encodes CSARSQGLRNQPQHF.

Points on this clonotype: This may come from a read error, since a much larger clone is one base off. The rearrangement uses TRBV6-2 or TRBV6-3 and TRBJ2-2; 7 nucleotides align to TRBD2. The CDR3 covers 18 residues. Trimming removed 8 bases from V and 0 bases from J; junction bases left unmatched: 15. The germline gives CDR1 MNHEY, CDR2 SVGEGT. The CDR3 here is CASGFDVRDYTNTGELFF. For the CDR3, the DNA is TGTGCCAGCGGTTTTGACGTCAGGGACTATACGAACACCGGGGAGCTGTTTTTT.

This clonotype was seen repeatedly, ten times or more. Its ends do not fully match the called genes, so a read error is possible. The rearrangement joins TRBV6-2 or TRBV6-3 to TRBJ2-2, with 8 bases fitting TRBD1. The CDR3 has 15 amino acids. CDR1 and CDR2 from the germline V gene are MNHEY and SVGEGT. The CDR3 is CASSPGTGNTGELFF. CDR3 coding DNA: TGCGCCAGCAGCCCCGGGACAGGGAACACCGGGGAGCTGTTTTTT.

This clonotype has a count of ten or more. V gene TRBV20-1 combines with J gene TRBJ1-2; weak D call: TRBD1 (5 bases). CDR3 length: 16 amino acids. Germline CDR1 DFQATT, CDR2 SNEGSKA (reference sequence). V lost 0 bases, J lost 4 bases, and 18 bases lay in between. The CDR3 here is CSARDLSGGESYGYTF. The CDR3 coding sequence is TGCAGTGCTAGAGATCTTTCCGGAGGGGAGAGCTATGGCTACACCTTC.

In this sample, this clonotype turned up many times. The rearrangement uses TRBV30 and TRBJ1-5, with TRBD1 matching over 7 bases. Germline values: CDR1 GTSNPN, CDR2 SVGIG (reference sequence). CDR3 length equals 14 residues. Losses at the gene ends were 4 bases for V and 7 bases for J; bases not matched to a gene: 10. The DNA for the CDR3 is TGTGCCTGGACCCCAGGGGGGGGCAGGCAGCCCCAGCATTTT. As protein: CAWTPGGGRQPQHF.